The clone carrying this T cell receptor (beta chain) was detected only a few times. Possible read error: a much larger clone is one base away. The data originate from a study of Graves' ophthalmopathy and Graves' hyperthyroidism. There are 15 residues in the CDR3. Per germline, CDR1 SQVTM and CDR2 ANQGSEA. The study amplified TCR beta CDR3 regions using RNA transcripts. Following a first-round RT-PCR that used HTBI primers, a second-round multiplex PCR was carried out. TCRdb itself ran the multiplex PCR reads through MiXCR, one entry per CDR3 protein. There are hundreds of thousands of distinct CDR3 sequences in the sample; under 25% occur only once, and under 3% lies in the top ten.

The sample taken for sequencing was peripheral blood. The receptor was isolated from a woman under 30 with stable Graves' hyperthyroidism. The V gene is TRBV29-1, the J gene TRBJ2-7, with 10 bases identical to TRBD2. The CDR3 region is CSVPGSSGRAHEQCF. The CDR3 region has the DNA TGCAGCGTTCCGGGGTCCAGCGGGAGGGCCCACGAGCAGTGCTTC.